A selection of T cell receptor beta chains follows, all from one sample in a study of blood T cell repertoires in COVID-19. TCRdb's table, derived via immunoSEQ multiplex PCR, lists solely in-frame clones and lacks some. The data show 55,000 to 80,000 clones, with around 74% seen just once and approximately 28% held by the top ten. What was sequenced was peripheral blood. The receptors stem from a woman aged 80 or older with acute or convalescent COVID-19. Both conserved end residues are part of each CDR3. Each record gives: J gene, D gene, V gene, clone size, CDR3 protein, CDR3 DNA. The D gene is left open where the match is weak. Where a row states a size, it is once, few, many or the class of an expanded clone; other rows omit it.

TRBJ2-7	TRBD2	TRBV30	.	CAWTRGLAGNEQYF	TGTGCCTGGACTAGGGGACTAGCGGGAAACGAGCAGTACTTC
TRBJ2-1	.	TRBV29-1	.	CSAPGGGYEQFF	TGCAGCGCCCCGGGAGGGGGCTATGAGCAGTTCTTC
TRBJ2-2	.	TRBV7-2	few	CASSSAWGGTGELFF	TGTGCCAGCAGCTCGGCTTGGGGCGGTACCGGGGAGCTGTTTTTT
TRBJ2-7	TRBD1	TRBV19	.	CASSIGTGSTYEQYF	TGTGCCAGTAGTATTGGGACAGGGTCCACCTACGAGCAGTACTTC
TRBJ2-3	TRBD2	TRBV7-3	.	CASSSRTSGRDTQYF	TGTGCCAGCAGCTCTCGGACTAGCGGGAGGGATACGCAGTATTTT
TRBJ2-7	TRBD2	TRBV9	.	CASSRELTSSSYEQYF	TGTGCCAGCAGCAGAGAACTGACTAGCTCGAGCTACGAGCAGTACTTC
TRBJ2-3	TRBD2	TRBV7-2	.	CASSLALAGGGTDTQYF	TGTGCCAGCAGCTTAGCGCTAGCGGGAGGTGGAACGGATACGCAGTATTTT
TRBJ1-2	.	TRBV6-5	.	CASTGYNGYTF	TGTGCCAGCACCGGGTACAATGGCTACACCTTC
TRBJ2-1	TRBD2	TRBV24-1	.	CATSDLGRGGGTGNEQFF	TGTGCCACCAGTGATTTGGGGCGAGGCGGGGGGACTGGGAATGAGCAGTTCTTC
TRBJ2-5	.	TRBV5-6	once	CASSPGLQETQYF	TGTGCCAGCAGCCCGGGACTTCAAGAGACCCAGTACTTC
TRBJ2-1	.	TRBV19	.	CASSIDSGSNEQFF	TGTGCCAGTAGTATAGATAGCGGTTCCAATGAGCAGTTCTTC
TRBJ2-2	TRBD1	TRBV19	.	CASMDRKNTGELFF	TGTGCCAGTATGGACAGGAAGAACACCGGGGAGCTGTTTTTT
TRBJ2-7	.	TRBV9	.	CASSVDLRATYEQYF	TGTGCCAGCAGCGTAGATCTCAGGGCGACCTACGAGCAGTACTTC
TRBJ1-4	.	TRBV4-3	few	CASSQEHEGAWEKLFF	TGCGCCAGCAGCCAAGAACACGAGGGCGCGTGGGAAAAACTGTTTTTT
TRBJ2-7	TRBD2	TRBV29-1	once	CSVGTSGSYEQYF	TGCAGCGTTGGGACTAGCGGGAGCTACGAGCAGTACTTC
TRBJ1-2	.	TRBV7-9	many	CASSGDTFYGYTF	TGTGCCAGCAGCGGGGACACCTTCTATGGCTACACCTTC
TRBJ2-1	.	TRBV11-3	.	CASSLGHGSAYNEQFF	TGTGCCAGCAGCTTAGGGCACGGGAGCGCCTACAATGAGCAGTTCTTC
TRBJ2-5	.	TRBV9	many	CASSENHGGMVETQYF	TGTGCCAGCAGCGAAAACCACGGGGGTATGGTTGAGACCCAGTACTTC
TRBJ1-1	.	TRBV7-8	.	CASTYLEVGTEAFF	TGTGCCAGCACCTATTTGGAGGTGGGAACTGAAGCTTTCTTT
TRBJ1-2	.	TRBV10-2	few	CASRGQLNGYTF	TGCGCCAGCAGAGGACAGTTGAATGGCTACACCTTC
TRBJ2-1	TRBD2	TRBV29-1	.	CSVSPSGSNEQFF	TGCAGCGTTTCCCCTAGCGGGAGCAATGAGCAGTTCTTC
TRBJ1-1	.	TRBV7-9	once	CASSLWGPRKQNTEAFF	TGTGCCAGCAGCTTATGGGGCCCGCGGAAGCAGAACACTGAAGCTTTCTTT
TRBJ1-3	.	TRBV5-1	.	CASSPTAVLEKVGRRGNTIYF	TGCGCCAGCAGCCCCACTGCCGTATTGGAGAAGGTTGGTCGGCGTGGAAACACCATATATTTT
TRBJ1-2	.	TRBV24-1	.	CATSDPWSGHGYTF	TGTGCCACCAGTGACCCCTGGTCAGGGCATGGCTACACCTTC
TRBJ2-2	TRBD2	TRBV4-3	.	CASSQTSGRGTGELFF	TGCGCCAGCAGCCAGACCAGCGGGAGGGGGACCGGGGAGCTGTTTTTT
TRBJ2-7	TRBD2	TRBV6-5	.	CASSDDRGVVYF	TGTGCCAGCAGCGACGACCGGGGGGTAGTGTACTTC
TRBJ2-3	.	TRBV6-4	.	CASSDGLLSDTQYF	TGTGCCAGCAGTGACGGACTACTTTCAGATACGCAGTATTTT
TRBJ2-3	.	TRBV5-1	.	CASKVGGPTDTQYF	TGCGCCAGCAAGGTTGGGGGCCCCACAGATACGCAGTATTTT
TRBJ1-3	.	TRBV28	.	CASSFVRADSGNTIYF	TGTGCCAGCAGTTTTGTCAGGGCCGACTCTGGAAACACCATATATTTT
TRBJ1-6	.	TRBV19	once	CASSKLTPMERSPLHF	TGTGCCAGTAGTAAGCTTACCCCGATGGAGAGATCACCCCTCCACTTT
TRBJ2-5	TRBD2	TRBV5-1	.	CASSLTSGGGTQYF	TGCGCCAGCAGCCTCACTAGCGGAGGGGGGACCCAGTACTTC
TRBJ2-5	TRBD2	TRBV27	.	CASSSGGRTETQYF	TGTGCCAGCAGTTCGGGCGGGAGAACAGAGACCCAGTACTTC
TRBJ2-5	TRBD2	TRBV7-2	.	CASSLAGDGQTQYF	TGTGCCAGCAGTTTAGCGGGAGACGGGCAGACCCAGTACTTC
TRBJ1-5	.	TRBV6-2/TRBV6-3	once	CASSLGFGRYSNQPQHF	TGTGCCAGCAGTTTGGGTTTTGGGAGGTATAGCAATCAGCCCCAGCATTTT
TRBJ2-1	TRBD2	TRBV7-8	few	CASSPGTTEQFF	TGTGCCAGCAGCCCAGGGACTACTGAGCAGTTCTTC
TRBJ1-1	.	TRBV10-3	.	CAISDEIEENTEAFF	TGTGCCATCAGTGACGAAATTGAGGAGAACACTGAAGCTTTCTTT
TRBJ2-3	.	TRBV28	.	CASSGGQRTDTQYF	TGTGCCAGCAGTGGAGGACAGCGCACAGATACGCAGTATTTT
TRBJ2-7	TRBD1	TRBV5-1	.	CASSVRDRGVLGKNEQYF	TGCGCCAGCAGCGTCCGGGACAGGGGCGTCCTGGGAAAAAACGAGCAGTACTTC
TRBJ2-7	TRBD2	TRBV7-2	.	CASNPEAGVPYEQYF	TGTGCCAGCAACCCCGAAGCGGGAGTTCCCTACGAGCAGTACTTC
TRBJ1-5	.	TRBV28	.	CASSLGGGSQPQHF	TGTGCCAGCAGCCTAGGGGGGGGCAGTCAGCCCCAGCATTTT
TRBJ2-1	.	TRBV11-3	.	CASSLAGVSTGEQFF	TGTGCCAGCAGCTTAGCGGGAGTCAGTACCGGTGAGCAGTTCTTC
TRBJ2-7	.	TRBV5-1	once	CASSLASGREQYF	TGCGCCAGCAGCTTGGCATCAGGGCGCGAGCAGTACTTC
TRBJ2-1	TRBD1	TRBV5-6	.	CASIGTATYNEQFF	TGTGCCAGCATCGGGACAGCTACCTACAATGAGCAGTTCTTC
TRBJ2-1	TRBD2	TRBV24-1	.	CATSVWAGGRYEQFF	TGTGCCACCAGTGTTTGGGCGGGAGGACGTTATGAGCAGTTCTTC
TRBJ2-1	.	TRBV9	.	CASSVISHNEQFF	TGTGCCAGCAGCGTAATCTCCCACAATGAGCAGTTCTTC
TRBJ2-7	.	TRBV6-5	once	CASRKSYEQYF	TGTGCCAGCAGGAAGAGCTACGAGCAGTACTTC
TRBJ2-7	.	TRBV19	few	CASSIPGEYEQYF	TGTGCCAGTAGTATTCCAGGGGAGTACGAGCAGTACTTC
TRBJ1-2	.	TRBV28	.	CASRLDLEGYTF	TGTGCCAGCAGACTCGACCTGGAGGGCTACACCTTC
TRBJ2-1	TRBD2	TRBV4-3	.	CASSQDPSGRYYNEQFF	TGCGCCAGCAGCCAAGACCCTAGCGGGAGATATTACAATGAGCAGTTCTTC
TRBJ1-4	.	TRBV7-8	few	CASSAYRVFTAANEKLFF	TGTGCCAGCAGCGCCTACCGGGTCTTCACGGCGGCTAATGAAAAACTGTTTTTT
TRBJ2-6	TRBD1	TRBV7-9	few	CASSPGTGVTGANVLTF	TGTGCCAGCAGCCCGGGGACAGGAGTCACTGGGGCCAACGTCCTGACTTTC
TRBJ1-1	.	TRBV19	.	CASSIEGGRWRTEAFF	TGTGCCAGTAGTATAGAGGGCGGAAGGTGGAGGACTGAAGCTTTCTTT
TRBJ1-1	.	TRBV10-1	few	CATKPRENTEAFF	TGCGCCACAAAGCCCAGGGAGAACACTGAAGCTTTCTTT
TRBJ2-3	.	TRBV19	.	CASSIISTGGGDTQYF	TGTGCCAGTAGTATAATCTCAACAGGGGGGGGAGATACGCAGTATTTT
TRBJ2-1	.	TRBV20-1	.	CSANHYNEQFF	TGCAGTGCTAATCACTACAATGAGCAGTTCTTC
TRBJ2-5	TRBD2	TRBV15	.	CATSVGLAGETQYF	TGTGCCACCAGCGTGGGACTAGCAGGGGAGACCCAGTACTTC
TRBJ2-5	TRBD2	TRBV7-7	.	CASSPGVSGTAETQYF	TGTGCCAGCAGCCCCGGGGTTAGCGGGACCGCGGAGACCCAGTACTTC
TRBJ2-1	.	TRBV11-3	few	CASSLDVFPYNEQFF	TGTGCCAGCAGCTTAGATGTCTTTCCCTACAATGAGCAGTTCTTC
TRBJ1-6	.	TRBV19	.	CASSMQGSSSSPLHF	TGTGCCAGTAGTATGCAGGGAAGCTCTAGTTCACCCCTCCACTTT
TRBJ2-1	TRBD2	TRBV6-4	.	CASARERESNEQFF	TGTGCCAGCGCGAGGGAGCGGGAGAGTAATGAGCAGTTCTTC